Following are 27 T cell receptor beta chains from one sample sequenced in a study of blood T cells in healthy people across ages. A second about 7 to 12 cycle PCR used barcoded and J-beta primers. In TCRdb, the 5' RACE reads were re-called with MiXCR into one record per CDR3 protein. Among about 620,000 distinct CDR3 sequences listed, 40% to 65% were seen once. The sample consisted of blood. The receptors shown here come from a woman of 80 years or more in good health.

On this clonotype: A much more abundant neighbour one base away suggests this may be a read error. The chain has TRBV5-1 and TRBJ2-1; TRBD2 matches at 9 bases. The CDR3 consists of 15 residues. From germline, CDR1 is SGHRS and CDR2 YFSETQ. The CDR3 region is CASSIRLAENNGQFF. The CDR3 bases are TGCGCCAGCAGCATTAGACTAGCGGAAAACAATGGGCAGTTCTTC.

The sample holds a few counts of this clonotype. The chain links TRBV6-5 to TRBJ2-3; maybe TRBD1 (5 bases). The CDR3 is 15 residues long. Trimming removed 6 bases from V and 6 bases from J, with 19 bases in between. CDR1 MNHEY and CDR2 SVGAGI come from the germline V gene. The CDR3 reads CASRRDRSPTDTQYF. CDR3 nucleotides: TGTGCCAGCAGGCGTGACAGATCACCTACCGATACGCAGTATTTT.

This clonotype was recorded at least ten times. The rearrangement joins TRBV4-1 to TRBJ2-1, with D tentatively TRBD2 (6 bases). V was clipped by 2 bases and J by 4 bases, with 9 bases between them. The length of the CDR3 is 14 residues. CDR1 and CDR2 from the germline V gene are MGHRA and YSYEKL. CDR3 residues: CASSQSSEYNEQFF. The CDR3 region has the DNA TGCGCCAGCAGCCAATCTAGCGAGTACAATGAGCAGTTCTTC.

The table lists this clonotype with many counts. The genes are TRBV20-1 and TRBJ2-5; D perhaps matches TRBD2 (6 bases). This CDR3 is 15 amino acids long. V gave up 3 bases and J gave up 4 bases, with 18 bases separating them. Germline loops: CDR1 DFQATT, CDR2 SNEGSKA (reference sequence). CDR3 loop: CSASARGMGGETQYF. The CDR3 coding sequence is TGCAGTGCTAGTGCCCGGGGAATGGGGGGAGAGACCCAGTACTTC.

This clonotype was detected a few times. The chain's CDR3 is CASSSRAGTGFLNSPLHF. CDR3 DNA: TGTGCCAGCAGCTCAAGAGCCGGGACAGGGTTTTTGAATTCACCCCTCCACTTT. The chain uses TRBV7-2 and TRBJ1-6, with 9 bases identical to TRBD1. The trim removed 4 bases at V and 7 bases at J, leaving 14 bases unmatched. This CDR3 comprises 18 residues. Germline assignment: CDR1 SGHTA and CDR2 FQGNSA.

This clonotype came up a few times. The rearrangement links TRBV5-1 to TRBJ2-1, with D hard to call. Trimming stripped 0 bases from V and 3 bases from J, with 4 bases between. The CDR3 spans 13 residues. CDR1 and CDR2 from the germline V gene are SGHRS and YFSETQ. The CDR3: CASSLVHYNEQFF. CDR3 DNA: TGCGCCAGCAGCTTGGTTCACTACAATGAGCAGTTCTTC. The entire variable domain, with the rest obtained from reference TRBV5-1 and TRBJ2-1, is as follows: KAGVTQTPRYLIKTRGQQVTLSCSPISGHRSVSWYQQTPGQGLQFLFEYFSETQRNKGNFPGRFSGRQFSNSRSEMNVSTLELGDSALYLCASSLVHYNEQFFGPGTRLTVL.

This clonotype has at least ten counts. The chain carries TRBV7-2 and TRBJ2-5, with TRBD1 as a possible D gene (5 bases). The V end lost 3 bases, the J end lost 5 bases, and 16 bases lay between the germline ends. CDR3 size: 15 residues. The germline V gene has CDR1 SGHTA and CDR2 FQGNSA. The CDR3 spells CASSFSTVTAETQYF. CDR3 sequence (DNA): TGTGCCAGCAGCTTCTCGACAGTAACGGCGGAGACCCAGTACTTC. Full variable domain (rest looked up from reference TRBV7-2 and TRBJ2-5): GAGVSQSPSNKVTEKGKDVELRCDPISGHTALYWYRQSLGQGLEFLIYFQGNSAPDKSGLPSDRFSAERTGGSVSTLTIQRTQQEDSAVYLCASSFSTVTAETQYFGPGTRLLVL.

This clonotype was detected only a few times. The V gene is TRBV9, the J gene TRBJ1-5; D might be TRBD1 (5 bases). Trimming cost V 4 bases and J 4 bases, with 12 bases left between them. Germline lookup yields CDR1 SGDLS and CDR2 YYNGEE. This CDR3 region has 14 residues. CDR3 nucleotides: TGTGCCAGCAGCCTCGGGACGGATAATCAGCCCCAGCATTTT. Its translation: CASSLGTDNQPQHF.

The J gene is TRBJ1-3, the V gene TRBV5-1; no clear D gene. V was clipped by 4 bases and J by 0 bases, with 8 bases between them. This CDR3 has 14 amino acids. Germline V gives CDR1 SGHRS, CDR2 YFSETQ. CDR3 bases: TGCGCCAGCAGCCCGTCAAACTCTGGAAACACCATATATTTT. Its protein product is CASSPSNSGNTIYF.

V is TRBV7-2 and J is TRBJ2-4; no reliable D call. The J call could be wrong; TRBJ2-7 is a better fit for the DNA end. This CDR3 comprises 11 residues. CDR1 SGHTA and CDR2 FQGNSA come from the germline V gene. The CDR3 DNA reads as TGTGCCAGCACACACAACTACGAGCAGTACTTC. This codes for CASTHNYEQYF.

The sample holds one count of this clonotype. The chain is built from TRBV25-1 and TRBJ2-1, with D possibly being TRBD1 (6 bases). The germline gives CDR1 MGHDK, CDR2 SYGVNS. The CDR3 has 15 amino acids. V dropped 7 bases and J dropped 4 bases, with 17 bases sitting between them. This CDR3 is CASKPLGDTYNEQFF. Here the CDR3 DNA reads TGTGCCAGCAAGCCGTTAGGGGACACTTACAATGAGCAGTTCTTC.

This clonotype was picked up many times. The V gene is TRBV7-2, the J gene TRBJ1-4, with 9 bases fitting TRBD1. Germline loops: CDR1 SGHTA, CDR2 FQGNSA. The ends lost 0 bases at V and 6 bases at J; junction bases unmatched: 2. The length of the CDR3 is 15 residues. In DNA form, the CDR3 reads TGTGCCAGCAGCTTAGCTGGGGACAGGGATGAAAAACTGTTTTTT. It is translated as CASSLAGDRDEKLFF.

CDR3 region: CAISTNSYEQYF. Here the CDR3 DNA reads TGTGCCATCAGTACGAACAGCTACGAGCAGTACTTC. The V call is TRBV10-3, the J call TRBJ2-7; D gene ambiguous. The CDR3 spans 12 residues. Trimming cost V 5 bases and J 3 bases, with 8 bases left between them. Germline V lookup: CDR1 ENHRY, CDR2 SYGVKD.

There are many counts of this clonotype. The chain links TRBV30 to TRBJ2-5, with D possibly matching TRBD2 (6 bases). Looked up from germline, CDR1 is GTSNPN and CDR2 is SVGIG (reference sequence). V gave up 8 bases and J gave up 7 bases, with 14 bases separating them. The CDR3 runs to 11 residues. The CDR3 sequence is CAGLGGRTQYF. The CDR3 region has the DNA TGTGCCGGTTTGGGGGGTCGGACCCAGTACTTC.

The chain carries TRBV20-1 and TRBJ2-3; D gene unclear. This CDR3 is 14 amino acids long. Trimming shortened V by 5 bases and J by 0 bases, and 12 bases separated the two germline ends. From germline, CDR1 is DFQATT and CDR2 SNEGSKA (reference sequence). CDR3 protein: CSARRTDSTDTQYF. The CDR3 DNA is TGCAGTGCTCGCCGCACAGATAGCACAGATACGCAGTATTTT.

V usage is TRBV11-1 and J usage is TRBJ2-2, with 9 bases that match TRBD2. The CDR3 has 17 residues. Germline values: CDR1 SGHAT, CDR2 FQDESV (reference sequence). V gave up 1 base and J gave up 7 bases; unmatched junction bases: 10. CDR3 DNA sequence: TGTGCCAGCAGCTTAGTTGGTAGCGGGAGTAGCCACGGGGAGCTGTTTTTT. Its protein product is CASSLVGSGSSHGELFF. Combining the CDR3 with reference TRBV11-1 and TRBJ2-2 gives the whole variable domain EAEVAQSPRYKITEKSQAVAFWCDPISGHATLYWYRQILGQGPELLVQFQDESVVDDSQLPKDRFSAERLKGVDSTLKIQPAELGDSAMYLCASSLVGSGSSHGELFFGEGSRLTVL.

This chain uses TRBV3-1 with TRBJ1-6, with a possible D match to TRBD1 (6 bases). Trimming shortened V by 1 base and J by 9 bases, and 13 bases separated the two germline ends. Germline V gene sequence: CDR1 LGHDT, CDR2 YNNKEL (reference sequence). CDR3 length: 15 amino acids. The CDR3 region is CASSQAQGGSSPLHF. CDR3 DNA sequence: TGTGCCAGCAGCCAAGCACAGGGAGGCTCTTCACCCCTCCACTTT.

This rearrangement joins TRBV5-1 to TRBJ2-1; no firm D call. Germline values: CDR1 SGHRS, CDR2 YFSETQ. The ends were cut back, 4 bases at V and 9 bases at J, with 8 bases in the middle. This CDR3 has 11 residues. CDR3 protein: CASSVGCEQFF. CDR3 sequence (DNA): TGCGCCAGCAGCGTGGGTTGTGAGCAGTTCTTC.

The rearrangement uses TRBV20-1 and TRBJ1-2; D uncertain. Germline V lookup: CDR1 DFQATT, CDR2 SNEGSKA (reference sequence). The CDR3 consists of 13 residues. V lost 3 bases to trimming and J lost 3 bases, with 11 bases between them. The CDR3 loop is CSASSGMDYGYTF. The CDR3 coding sequence is TGCAGTGCTAGTAGCGGGATGGACTATGGCTACACCTTC.

The chain recombines TRBV15 with TRBJ1-2; the D is unclear. The CDR3 has 15 amino acids. Germline V lookup: CDR1 LNHNV, CDR2 YYDKDF (reference sequence). The V gene lost 0 bases and the J gene lost 3 bases, with 11 bases spanning the gap. In nucleotides, the CDR3 is TGTGCCACCAGCAGAGAAGGGCAGAACGACTATGGCTACACCTTC. Amino acid sequence: CATSREGQNDYGYTF.

This clonotype was seen many times. V is TRBV7-6 and J is TRBJ2-1; D is possibly TRBD2 (6 bases). Germline V gene sequence: CDR1 SGHVS, CDR2 FNYEAQ. V shed 5 bases and J shed 2 bases, with 16 bases lying between them. This CDR3 comprises 16 residues. In DNA, the CDR3 is TGTGCCAGCAGCAGTGGGGTGGGACTTACCTACAATGAGCAGTTCTTC. It codes for CASSSGVGLTYNEQFF. Combining the CDR3 with reference TRBV7-6 and TRBJ2-1 gives the whole variable domain GAGVSQSPRYKVTKRGQDVALRCDPISGHVSLYWYRQALGQGPEFLTYFNYEAQQDKSGLPNDRFSAERPEGSISTLTIQRTEQRDSAMYRCASSSGVGLTYNEQFFGPGTRLTVL.

A word on this clonotype: A read error is possible here, since a much larger clone lies one base away. The gene calls are TRBV13 and TRBJ2-7; 12 bases align to TRBD2. Germline V gene data show CDR1 as PRHDT and CDR2 as FYEKMQ (reference sequence). The CDR3 has 17 amino acids. The CDR3 coding sequence is TGTGCCGGCAGCCCGAGACTAGCGGGAGACAGGTCCTACGAGCAGTACTTC. Translation gives CAGSPRLAGDRSYEQYF.

The V gene is TRBV12-3 or TRBV12-4, the J gene TRBJ2-3, with D possibly TRBD2 on 5 matching bases. There are 16 residues in the CDR3. V lost 6 bases, J lost 2 bases, and 18 bases lay in between. CDR3 nucleotide sequence: TGTGCCAGCAGCTTCCCCCGAGGGCTAGACACAGATACGCAGTATTTT. Translated: CASSFPRGLDTDTQYF.

This clonotype has ten or more counts. The chain joins TRBV24-1 to TRBJ1-5; D is uncertain. Trimming left V 4 bases short and J 4 bases short, with 10 bases between. Germline CDR1 KGHDR, CDR2 SFDVKD. The CDR3 length is 14 residues. CDR3 coding DNA: TGTGCCACCAGTGAGGTTCCCGGGAATCAGCCCCAGCATTTT. Translating it yields CATSEVPGNQPQHF.

The sample holds a few counts of this clonotype. The chain has TRBV5-1 and TRBJ1-4, with 7 positions matching TRBD1. This CDR3 region has 14 residues. The germline V gene has CDR1 SGHRS and CDR2 YFSETQ. J gave up 3 bases and V 3 bases, and 2 bases lay outside the gene matches. CDR3 in amino acids: CASSSGGANEKLFF. Written as DNA, the CDR3 is TGCGCCAGCAGCTCAGGGGGAGCTAATGAAAAACTGTTTTTT.

In this sample, this clonotype turned up many times. V usage is TRBV6-6 and J usage is TRBJ2-3; 7 positions match TRBD1. CDR3 length: 14 residues. V was pared by 2 bases and J by 4 bases, with 3 bases of the junction left unmatched. In germline, CDR1 is MNHNY, CDR2 SVGAGI (reference sequence). This CDR3 is CASSYVQGADTQYF. As DNA, the CDR3 is TGTGCCAGCAGTTACGTTCAGGGGGCAGATACGCAGTATTTT.

Here the CDR3 reads CASSLRGGAGDTQYF. The CDR3 DNA reads TGCGCCAGCAGCTTGCGCGGCGGGGCGGGAGATACGCAGTATTTT. V and J are TRBV5-1 and TRBJ2-3; possibly TRBD2 for D (6 bases). The CDR3 sequence is 15 residues long. Germline V CDR1 and CDR2: SGHRS, YFSETQ. Trimming shortened V by 1 base and J by 5 bases, and 14 bases separated the two germline ends.